This TCR beta chain is drawn from a study of T cell responses to AZD1222 COVID-19 vaccine. Germline trimming cut 6 bases from V and 4 bases from J; bases unmatched to any gene: 4. From germline, CDR1 is SNHLY and CDR2 FYNNEI. This CDR3 is built from 14 residues. Profiling relied on immunoSEQ multiplex PCR, and the TCRdb table lists in-frame clones only, not all of them. The table shows approximately 17,000 clones, with about three quarters occurring only once. This TCR was recovered from an adult who received the AZD1222 COVID-19 vaccine. V gene TRBV2 combines with J gene TRBJ2-1; 9 nucleotides align to TRBD2. Sequenced here: peripheral blood, sampled 28 days after the second AZD1222 dose. The CDR3 DNA follows: TGTGCCAGCAGGAGCGGGGGGTCTTACAATGAGCAGTTCTTC. Translation gives CASRSGGSYNEQFF.